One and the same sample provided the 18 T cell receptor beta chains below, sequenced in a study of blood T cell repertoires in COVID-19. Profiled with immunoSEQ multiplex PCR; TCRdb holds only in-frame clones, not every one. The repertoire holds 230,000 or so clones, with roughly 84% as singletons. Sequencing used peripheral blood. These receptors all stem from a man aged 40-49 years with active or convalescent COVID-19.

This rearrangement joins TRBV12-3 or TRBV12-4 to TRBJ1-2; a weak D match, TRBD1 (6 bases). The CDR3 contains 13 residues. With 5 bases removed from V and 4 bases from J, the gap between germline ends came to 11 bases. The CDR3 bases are TGTGCCAGCAGTCACGGGACACGCTATGGCTACACCTTC. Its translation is CASSHGTRYGYTF.

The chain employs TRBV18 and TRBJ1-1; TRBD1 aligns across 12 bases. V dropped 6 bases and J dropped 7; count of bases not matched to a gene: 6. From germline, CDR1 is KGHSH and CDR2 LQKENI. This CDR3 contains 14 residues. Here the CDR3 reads CASSQGQGAVEAFF. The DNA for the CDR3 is TGTGCCAGCTCCCAGGGACAGGGGGCTGTTGAAGCTTTCTTT.

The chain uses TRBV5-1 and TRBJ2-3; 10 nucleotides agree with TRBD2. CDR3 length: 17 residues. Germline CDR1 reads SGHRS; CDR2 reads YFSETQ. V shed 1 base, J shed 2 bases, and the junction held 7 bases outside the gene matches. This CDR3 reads CASSLYASGGLTDTQYF. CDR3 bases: TGCGCCAGCAGCTTGTATGCTAGCGGGGGTCTCACAGATACGCAGTATTTT.

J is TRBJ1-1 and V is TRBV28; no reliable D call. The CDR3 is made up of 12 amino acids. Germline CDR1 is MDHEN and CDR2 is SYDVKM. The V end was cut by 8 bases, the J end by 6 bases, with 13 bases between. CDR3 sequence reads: CASRDGLSEAFF. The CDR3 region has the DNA TGTGCCAGCCGCGATGGGCTGTCTGAAGCTTTCTTT.

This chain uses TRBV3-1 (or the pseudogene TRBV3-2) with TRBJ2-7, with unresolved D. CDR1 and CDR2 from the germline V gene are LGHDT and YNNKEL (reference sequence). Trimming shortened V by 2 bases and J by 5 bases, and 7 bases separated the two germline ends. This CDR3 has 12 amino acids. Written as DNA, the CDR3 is TGTGCCAGCAGCCAATATCAGAACGAGCAGTACTTC. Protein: CASSQYQNEQYF.

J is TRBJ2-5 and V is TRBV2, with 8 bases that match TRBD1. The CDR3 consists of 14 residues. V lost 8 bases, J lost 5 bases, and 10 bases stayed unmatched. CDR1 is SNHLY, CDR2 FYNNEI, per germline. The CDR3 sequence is CASLGQGAGETQYF. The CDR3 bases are TGTGCCAGCTTGGGTCAGGGGGCAGGGGAGACCCAGTACTTC.

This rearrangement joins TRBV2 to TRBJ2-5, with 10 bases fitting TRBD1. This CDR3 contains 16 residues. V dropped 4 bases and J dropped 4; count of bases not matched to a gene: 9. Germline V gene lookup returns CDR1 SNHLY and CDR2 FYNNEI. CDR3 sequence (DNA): TGTGCCAGCAGTGCGTGGACAGGGGGGGGTGGAGAGACCCAGTACTTC. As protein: CASSAWTGGGGETQYF.

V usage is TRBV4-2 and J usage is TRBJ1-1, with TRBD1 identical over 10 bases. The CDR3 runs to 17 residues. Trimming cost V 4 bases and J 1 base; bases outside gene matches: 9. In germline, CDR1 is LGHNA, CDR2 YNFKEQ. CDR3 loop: CASSPLGTGAANTEAFF. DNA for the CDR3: TGTGCCAGCAGCCCCTTGGGGACAGGGGCGGCGAACACTGAAGCTTTCTTT.

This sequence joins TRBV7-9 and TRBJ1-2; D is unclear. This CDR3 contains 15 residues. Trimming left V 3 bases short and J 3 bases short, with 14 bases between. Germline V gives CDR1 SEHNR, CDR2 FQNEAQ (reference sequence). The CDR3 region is CASSLGNGEDYGYTF. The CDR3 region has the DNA TGTGCCAGCAGCTTGGGTAATGGGGAGGACTATGGCTACACCTTC.

This CDR3 reads CASSFPGGLSGNTIYF. Here the CDR3 DNA reads TGTGCCAGCAGTTTTCCAGGGGGCCTCTCTGGAAACACCATATATTTT. The chain joins TRBV28 to TRBJ1-3; 8 bases map to TRBD1. The junction had 4 bases not matched to a gene; V was cut back by 3 bases and J by 0 bases. The CDR3 spans 16 residues. Germline V CDR1 and CDR2: MDHEN, SYDVKM.

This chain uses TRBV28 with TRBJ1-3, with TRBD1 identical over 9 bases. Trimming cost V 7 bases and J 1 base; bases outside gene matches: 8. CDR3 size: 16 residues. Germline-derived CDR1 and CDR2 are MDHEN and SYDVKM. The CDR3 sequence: CASKRDRVLSGNTIYF. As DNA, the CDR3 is TGTGCCAGCAAACGGGACAGGGTTTTGTCTGGAAACACCATATATTTT.

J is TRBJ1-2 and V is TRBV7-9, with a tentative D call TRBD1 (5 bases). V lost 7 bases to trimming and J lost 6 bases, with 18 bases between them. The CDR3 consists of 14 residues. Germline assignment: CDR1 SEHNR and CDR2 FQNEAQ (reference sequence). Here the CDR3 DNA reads TGTGCCAGCACCTGGGGTTCCAGGGAGGATGGCTACACCTTC. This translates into CASTWGSREDGYTF.

The CDR3 DNA sequence: TGCGCCAGCAGCTTGGCCCAGTGGCAAGAGACCCAGTACTTC. As protein: CASSLAQWQETQYF. The chain employs TRBV5-1 and TRBJ2-5; D gene unclear. CDR1 and CDR2 (germline): SGHRS, YFSETQ. V lost 0 bases to trimming and J lost 2 bases, with 8 bases between them. This CDR3 spans 14 amino acids.

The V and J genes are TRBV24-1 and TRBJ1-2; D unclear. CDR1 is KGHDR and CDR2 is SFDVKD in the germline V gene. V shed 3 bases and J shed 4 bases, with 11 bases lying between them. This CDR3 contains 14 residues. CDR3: CATSDRNSLYGYTF. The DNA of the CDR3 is TGTGCCACCAGTGATAGGAACAGTCTCTATGGCTACACCTTC.

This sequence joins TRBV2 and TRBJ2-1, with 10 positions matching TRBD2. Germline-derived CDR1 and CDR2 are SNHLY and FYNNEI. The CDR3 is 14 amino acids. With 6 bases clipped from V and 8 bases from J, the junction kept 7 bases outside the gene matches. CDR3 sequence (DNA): TGTGCCAGCAGCGGGACTAGCGATGTCGATGAGCAGTTCTTC. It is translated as CASSGTSDVDEQFF. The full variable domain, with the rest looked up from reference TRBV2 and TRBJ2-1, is EPEVTQTPSHQVTQMGQEVILRCVPISNHLYFYWYRQILGQKVEFLVSFYNNEISEKSEIFDDQFSVERPDGSNFTLKIRSTKLEDSAMYFCASSGTSDVDEQFFGPGTRLTVL.

CDR3 bases: TGTGCCAGCAGTACAGGGGGGTTTTGGGAAAAACTGTTTTTT. Its protein product is CASSTGGFWEKLFF. The chain joins TRBV28 to TRBJ1-4, with 8 bases matching TRBD1. Germline CDR1 and CDR2: MDHEN and SYDVKM. V lost 5 bases, J lost 8 bases, and 7 bases stayed unmatched. The CDR3 runs to 14 residues.

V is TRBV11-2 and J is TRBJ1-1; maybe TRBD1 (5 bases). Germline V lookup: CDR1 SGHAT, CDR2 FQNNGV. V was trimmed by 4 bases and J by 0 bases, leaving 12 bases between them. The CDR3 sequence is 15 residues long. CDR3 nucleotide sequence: TGTGCCAGCAGCTCCTGGCGGGGGGTGAACACTGAAGCTTTCTTT. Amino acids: CASSSWRGVNTEAFF.

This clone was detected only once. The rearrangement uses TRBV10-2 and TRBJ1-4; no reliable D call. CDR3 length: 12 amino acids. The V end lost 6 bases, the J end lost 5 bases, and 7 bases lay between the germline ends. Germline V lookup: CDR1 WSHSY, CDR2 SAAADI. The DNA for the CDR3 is TGCGCCAGCAGCTACAGAAATGAAAAACTGTTTTTT. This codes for CASSYRNEKLFF.